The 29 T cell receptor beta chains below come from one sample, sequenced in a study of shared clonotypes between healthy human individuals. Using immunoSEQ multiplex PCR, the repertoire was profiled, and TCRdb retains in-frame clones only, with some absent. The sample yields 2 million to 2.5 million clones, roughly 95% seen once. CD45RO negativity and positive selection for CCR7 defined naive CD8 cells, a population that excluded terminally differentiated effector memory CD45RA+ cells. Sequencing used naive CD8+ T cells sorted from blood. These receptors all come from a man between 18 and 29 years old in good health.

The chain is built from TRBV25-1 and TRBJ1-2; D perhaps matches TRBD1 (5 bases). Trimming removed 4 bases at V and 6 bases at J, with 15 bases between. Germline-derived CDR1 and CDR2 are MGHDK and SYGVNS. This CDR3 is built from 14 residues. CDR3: CASSGDGAGDGYTF. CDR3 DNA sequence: TGTGCCAGCAGTGGGGACGGGGCAGGAGATGGCTACACCTTC.

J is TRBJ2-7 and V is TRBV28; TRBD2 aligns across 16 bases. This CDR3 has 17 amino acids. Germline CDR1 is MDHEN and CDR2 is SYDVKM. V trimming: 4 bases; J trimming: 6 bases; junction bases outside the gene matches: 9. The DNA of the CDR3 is TGTGCCAGCAGTTCCCCGGGACTAGCGGGGGGGCAGGGCGAGCAGTACTTC. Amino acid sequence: CASSSPGLAGGQGEQYF.

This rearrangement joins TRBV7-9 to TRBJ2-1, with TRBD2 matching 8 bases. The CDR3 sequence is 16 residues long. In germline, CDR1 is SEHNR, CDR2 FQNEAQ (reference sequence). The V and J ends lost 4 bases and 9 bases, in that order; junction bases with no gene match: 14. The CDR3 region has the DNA TGTGCCAGCAGCTCCTTAGGGGCGGGAGGAGTAGGTGAGCAGTTCTTC. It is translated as CASSSLGAGGVGEQFF.

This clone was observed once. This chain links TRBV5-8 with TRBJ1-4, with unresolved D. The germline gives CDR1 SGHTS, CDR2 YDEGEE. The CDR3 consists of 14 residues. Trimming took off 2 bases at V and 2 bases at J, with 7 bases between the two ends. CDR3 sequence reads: CASSFLQTNEKLFF. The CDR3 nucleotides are TGTGCCAGCAGCTTTCTCCAGACTAATGAAAAACTGTTTTTT.

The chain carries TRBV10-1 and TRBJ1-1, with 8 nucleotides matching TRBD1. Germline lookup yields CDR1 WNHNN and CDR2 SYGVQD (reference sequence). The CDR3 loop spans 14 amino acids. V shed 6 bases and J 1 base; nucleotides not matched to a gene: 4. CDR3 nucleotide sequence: TGCGCCAGCAGCCCGGGGACAGGGAACACTGAAGCTTTCTTT. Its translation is CASSPGTGNTEAFF.

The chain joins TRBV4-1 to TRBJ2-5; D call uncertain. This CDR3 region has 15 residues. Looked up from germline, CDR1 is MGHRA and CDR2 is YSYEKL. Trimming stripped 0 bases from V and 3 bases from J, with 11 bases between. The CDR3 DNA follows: TGCGCCAGCAGCCAAGATAACACGGTTGAAGAGACCCAGTACTTC. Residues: CASSQDNTVEETQYF.

For the CDR3, the DNA is TGTGCCAGCAGTTTTCGCGGGGGGACGGCCCTAGTCGAGCAGTACTTC. Translation: CASSFRGGTALVEQYF. The chain recombines TRBV27 with TRBJ2-7; 8 positions match TRBD2. This CDR3 has 16 amino acids. V was clipped by 3 bases and J by 6 bases; unmatched bases: 13. Germline values: CDR1 MNHEY, CDR2 SMNVEV (reference sequence).

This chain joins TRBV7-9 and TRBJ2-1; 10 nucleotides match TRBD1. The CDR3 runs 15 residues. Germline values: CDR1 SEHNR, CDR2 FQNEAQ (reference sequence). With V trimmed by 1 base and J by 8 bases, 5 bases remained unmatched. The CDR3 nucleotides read TGTGCCAGCAGCTTAGGACAGGGGGCGGGAGATGAGCAGTTCTTC. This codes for CASSLGQGAGDEQFF.

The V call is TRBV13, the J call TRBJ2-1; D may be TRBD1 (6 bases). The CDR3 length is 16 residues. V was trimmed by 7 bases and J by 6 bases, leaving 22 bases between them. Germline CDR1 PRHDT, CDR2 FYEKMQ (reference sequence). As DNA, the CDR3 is TGTGCCAGCACCTACCTAGGGGGACACGGGATCAATGAGCAGTTCTTC. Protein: CASTYLGGHGINEQFF.

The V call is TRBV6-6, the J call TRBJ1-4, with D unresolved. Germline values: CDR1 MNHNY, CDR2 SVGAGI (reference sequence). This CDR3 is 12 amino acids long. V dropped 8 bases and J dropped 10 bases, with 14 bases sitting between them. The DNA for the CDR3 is TGTGCCAGCGAGTCGGAGGGTGGAAAACTGTTTTTT. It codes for CASESEGGKLFF.

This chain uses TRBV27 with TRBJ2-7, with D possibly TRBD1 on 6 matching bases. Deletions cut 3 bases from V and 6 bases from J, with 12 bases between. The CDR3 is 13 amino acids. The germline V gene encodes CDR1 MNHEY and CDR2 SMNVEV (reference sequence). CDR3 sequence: CASSLDSTREQYF. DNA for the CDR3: TGTGCCAGCAGTTTGGACAGTACCCGCGAGCAGTACTTC.

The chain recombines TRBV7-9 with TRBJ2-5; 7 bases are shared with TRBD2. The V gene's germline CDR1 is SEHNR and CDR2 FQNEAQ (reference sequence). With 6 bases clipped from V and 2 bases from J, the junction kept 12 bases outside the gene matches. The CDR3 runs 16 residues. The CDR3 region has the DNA TGTGCCAGCAGAAGACTAGCTAGCGGCCTTCAAGAGACCCAGTACTTC. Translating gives CASRRLASGLQETQYF.

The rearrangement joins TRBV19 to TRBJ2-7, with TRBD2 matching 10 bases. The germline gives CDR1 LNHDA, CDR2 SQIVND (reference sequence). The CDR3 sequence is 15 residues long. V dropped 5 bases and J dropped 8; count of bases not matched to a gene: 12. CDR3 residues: CASSPEIAGGPQQYF. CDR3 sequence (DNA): TGTGCCAGTAGTCCTGAAATAGCGGGAGGTCCCCAGCAGTACTTC.

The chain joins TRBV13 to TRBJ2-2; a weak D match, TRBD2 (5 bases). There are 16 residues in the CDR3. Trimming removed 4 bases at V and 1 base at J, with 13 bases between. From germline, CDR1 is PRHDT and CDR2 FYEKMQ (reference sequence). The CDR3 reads CASSSWTVENTGELFF. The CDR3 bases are TGTGCCAGCAGCTCTTGGACTGTTGAGAACACCGGGGAGCTGTTTTTT.

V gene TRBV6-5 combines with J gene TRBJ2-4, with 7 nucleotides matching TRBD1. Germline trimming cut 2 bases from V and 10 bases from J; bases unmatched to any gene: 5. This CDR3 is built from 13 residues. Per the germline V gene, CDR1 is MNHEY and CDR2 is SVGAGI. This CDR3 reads CASSYGTDTIQYF. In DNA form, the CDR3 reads TGTGCCAGCAGTTACGGGACAGATACAATTCAGTACTTC.

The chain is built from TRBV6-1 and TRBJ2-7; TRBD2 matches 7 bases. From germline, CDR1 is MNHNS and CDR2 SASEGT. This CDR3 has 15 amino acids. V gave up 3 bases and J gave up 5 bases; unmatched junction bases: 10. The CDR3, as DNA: TGTGCCAGCAGTGAGGGGGGGGGAGGTTATCACGAGCAGTACTTC. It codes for CASSEGGGGYHEQYF.

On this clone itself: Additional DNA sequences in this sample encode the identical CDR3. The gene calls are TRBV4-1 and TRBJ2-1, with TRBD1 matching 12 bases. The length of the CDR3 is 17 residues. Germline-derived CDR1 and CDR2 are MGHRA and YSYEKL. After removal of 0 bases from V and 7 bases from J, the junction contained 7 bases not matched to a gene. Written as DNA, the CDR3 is TGCGCCAGCAGCCAAGAGGGACAGGGGGCTGAAAATAATGAGCAGTTCTTC. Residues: CASSQEGQGAENNEQFF.

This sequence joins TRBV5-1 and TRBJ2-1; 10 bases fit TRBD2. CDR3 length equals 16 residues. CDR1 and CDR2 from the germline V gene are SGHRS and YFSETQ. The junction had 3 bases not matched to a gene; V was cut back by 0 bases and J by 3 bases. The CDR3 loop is CASSLGLAGDYNEQFF. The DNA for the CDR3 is TGCGCCAGCAGCTTGGGGCTAGCGGGAGACTACAATGAGCAGTTCTTC.

The CDR3 here is CASGGGPANYGYTF. The CDR3 DNA follows: TGTGCCAGCGGAGGGGGACCCGCTAACTATGGCTACACCTTC. J is TRBJ1-2 and V is TRBV7-9, with D possibly matching TRBD1 (6 bases). Germline CDR1 is SEHNR and CDR2 is FQNEAQ (reference sequence). The CDR3 sequence is 14 residues long. The germline V and J ends were trimmed by 8 bases and 0 bases, with 13 bases remaining between them.

As DNA, the CDR3 is TGTGCCAGCAGCTTGGGACAGGGTTACAATGAGCAGTTCTTC. This translates into CASSLGQGYNEQFF. The chain uses TRBV5-5 and TRBJ2-1, with 7 nucleotides matching TRBD1. Germline V gene lookup returns CDR1 SGHKS and CDR2 YYEKEE (reference sequence). The CDR3 consists of 14 residues. The junction had 1 base not matched to a gene; V was cut back by 0 bases and J by 4 bases.

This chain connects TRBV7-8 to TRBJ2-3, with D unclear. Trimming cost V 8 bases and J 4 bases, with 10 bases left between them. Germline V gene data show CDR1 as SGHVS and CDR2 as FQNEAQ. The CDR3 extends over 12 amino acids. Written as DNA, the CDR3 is TGTGCCAGCGGATTCTTGGCAGATACGCAGTATTTT. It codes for CASGFLADTQYF.

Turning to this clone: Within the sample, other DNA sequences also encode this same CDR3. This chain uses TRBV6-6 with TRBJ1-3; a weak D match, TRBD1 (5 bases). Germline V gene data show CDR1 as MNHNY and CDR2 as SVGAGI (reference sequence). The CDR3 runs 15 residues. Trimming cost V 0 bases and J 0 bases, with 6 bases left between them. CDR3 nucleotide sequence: TGTGCCAGCAGTTACTCCGACAGCTCTGGAAACACCATATATTTT. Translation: CASSYSDSSGNTIYF.

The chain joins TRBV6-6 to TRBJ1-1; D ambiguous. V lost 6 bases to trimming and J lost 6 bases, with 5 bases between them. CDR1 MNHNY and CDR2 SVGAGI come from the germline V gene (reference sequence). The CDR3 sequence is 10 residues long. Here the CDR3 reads CASRGSEAFF. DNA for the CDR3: TGTGCCAGCAGAGGCTCTGAAGCTTTCTTT.

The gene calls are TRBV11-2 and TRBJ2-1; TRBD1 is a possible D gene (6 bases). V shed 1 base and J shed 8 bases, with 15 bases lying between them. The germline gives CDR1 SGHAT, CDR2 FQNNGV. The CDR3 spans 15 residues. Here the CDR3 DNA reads TGTGCCAGCAGCTTAGGGGGGCAGCCCTTGGATGAGCAGTTCTTC. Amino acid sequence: CASSLGGQPLDEQFF.

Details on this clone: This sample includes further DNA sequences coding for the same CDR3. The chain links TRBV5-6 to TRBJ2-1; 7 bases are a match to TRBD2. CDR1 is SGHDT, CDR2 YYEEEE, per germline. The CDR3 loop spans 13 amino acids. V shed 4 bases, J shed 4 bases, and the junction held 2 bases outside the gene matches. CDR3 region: CASSLGGYNEQFF. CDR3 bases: TGTGCCAGCAGCCTGGGAGGGTACAATGAGCAGTTCTTC.

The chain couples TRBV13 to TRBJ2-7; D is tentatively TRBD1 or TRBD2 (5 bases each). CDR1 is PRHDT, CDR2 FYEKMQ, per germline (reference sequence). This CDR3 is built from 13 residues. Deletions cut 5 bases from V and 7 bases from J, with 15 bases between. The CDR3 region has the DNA TGTGCCAGCAGCCCTGGGGGAGTCGGAGAGCAGTACTTC. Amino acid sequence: CASSPGGVGEQYF. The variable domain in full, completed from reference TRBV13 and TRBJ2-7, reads AAGVIQSPRHLIKEKRETATLKCYPIPRHDTVYWYQQGPGQDPQFLISFYEKMQSDKGSIPDRFSAQQFSDYHSELNMSSLELGDSALYFCASSPGGVGEQYFGPGTRLTVT.

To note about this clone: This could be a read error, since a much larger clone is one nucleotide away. The CDR3 sequence: CAWRTNTEAFF. CDR3 nucleotides: TGTGCCTGGAGAACGAACACTGAAGCTTTCTTT. The chain combines TRBV30 with TRBJ1-1; D unresolved. Between the trimmed V and J ends, which lost 3 bases and 1 base, there was a span of 3 bases. Germline-derived CDR1 and CDR2 are GTSNPN and SVGIG (reference sequence). The CDR3 is made up of 11 amino acids.

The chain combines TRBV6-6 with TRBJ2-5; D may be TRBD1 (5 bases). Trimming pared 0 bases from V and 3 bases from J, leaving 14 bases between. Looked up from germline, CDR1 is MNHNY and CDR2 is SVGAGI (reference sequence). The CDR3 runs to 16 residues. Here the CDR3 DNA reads TGTGCCAGCAGTTACTCCGTAAGGTTAGGGGAAGAGACCCAGTACTTC. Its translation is CASSYSVRLGEETQYF.

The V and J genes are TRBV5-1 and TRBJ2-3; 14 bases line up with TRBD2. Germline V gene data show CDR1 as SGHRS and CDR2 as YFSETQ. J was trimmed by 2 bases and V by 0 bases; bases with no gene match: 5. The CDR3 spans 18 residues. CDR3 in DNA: TGCGCCAGCAGCTTGGGACTAGCGGGAGGGCCAGACACAGATACGCAGTATTTT. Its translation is CASSLGLAGGPDTDTQYF.